This TCR beta chain was identified during a study of blood T cells in healthy people across ages. Findings of the study overall: Higher diversity and more naive CD4+ cells were features of long-lived donors, compared to aged donors.

This CDR3 spans 18 amino acids. Germline loops: CDR1 MNHNS, CDR2 SASEGT. V lost 6 bases, J lost 3 bases, and 25 bases lay in between. Primed by a sample-barcoded 5' primer and a J-beta primer mix, a second PCR proceeded for roughly 7 to 12 cycles. Via MiXCR, TCRdb re-called the 5' RACE reads, giving one row per CDR3 protein. Of hundreds of thousands of distinct CDR3 sequences detected, roughly 50% appear once; the ten largest clones hold around a third. Turning to this clonotype: What it binds is unknown.

The chain is built from TRBV6-1 and TRBJ2-3; D could derive from TRBD1 or TRBD2 (5 bases each). Sequencing used blood. This sequence was found in a woman aged 55-69 years in good health. CDR3 in amino acids: CASSRPSGQATLTDTQYF. Written as DNA, the CDR3 is TGTGCCAGCAGCCGACCCTCGGGGCAGGCGACCCTAACAGATACGCAGTATTTT.